This entry lists 15 T cell receptor beta chains sequenced from one sample in a study of blood T cell repertoires in COVID-19. TCRdb's table, derived via immunoSEQ multiplex PCR, lists solely in-frame clones and lacks some. This table holds about 190,000 clones, roughly 83% found once. Material: PBMCs or T cells enriched from blood (not recorded which). The origin of the receptors is a woman in her twenties or thirties who had recovered from COVID-19.

This chain uses TRBV27 with TRBJ1-5; maybe TRBD1 (5 bases). Trimming stripped 2 bases from V and 7 bases from J, with 12 bases between. CDR1 and CDR2 from the germline V gene are MNHEY and SMNVEV (reference sequence). The CDR3 contains 14 residues. CDR3 in DNA: TGTGCCAGCAGTTTAGGCCGCGGGGGGCAGCCCCAGCATTTT. This translates into CASSLGRGGQPQHF.

The chain combines TRBV2 with TRBJ2-7; D is uncertain. V lost 8 bases and J 2 bases, leaving 16 bases between the germline ends. Germline values: CDR1 SNHLY, CDR2 FYNNEI. The CDR3 is 14 residues long. Written as DNA, the CDR3 is TGTGCCAGCTATGGGCCATGGTCCCCCTACGAGCAGTACTTC. This codes for CASYGPWSPYEQYF.

This clone was seen ten or more times. The chain uses TRBV28 and TRBJ1-6; D gene uncertain. Between the trimmed V and J ends, which lost 2 bases and 10 bases, there was a span of 12 bases. Germline CDR1 and CDR2: MDHEN and SYDVKM. This CDR3 contains 14 residues. The CDR3 sequence is CASSLRRDQSPLHF. CDR3 DNA: TGTGCCAGCAGTTTAAGGCGGGATCAATCACCCCTCCACTTT.

The chain recombines TRBV19 with TRBJ2-7, with 8 bases fitting TRBD2. The J segment lost 5 bases and the V segment lost 3 bases, leaving 6 bases of the junction unmatched. Germline V gene sequence: CDR1 LNHDA, CDR2 SQIVND (reference sequence). The CDR3 is 14 residues long. CDR3: CASSMASGFHEQYF. The DNA of the CDR3 is TGTGCCAGTAGTATGGCTAGCGGGTTTCACGAGCAGTACTTC.

This clone was seen once. The chain links TRBV4-1 to TRBJ1-4; no reliable D call. Per germline, CDR1 MGHRA and CDR2 YSYEKL. V lost 0 bases, J lost 6 bases, and 17 bases lay in between. CDR3 length equals 17 residues. CDR3: CASSQDGPGNLDEKLFF. In DNA form, the CDR3 reads TGCGCCAGCAGCCAAGATGGTCCCGGGAATTTAGATGAAAAACTGTTTTTT.

The chain uses TRBV7-2 and TRBJ2-1; 10 bases agree with TRBD2. Germline lookup yields CDR1 SGHTA and CDR2 FQGNSA. Trimming at V came to 7 bases and at J to 5 bases, leaving 11 bases not matched to a gene. The CDR3 totals 16 residues. CDR3 coding DNA: TGTGCCAGCACCTACCTCCTAGCGGGGGTGAACAATGAGCAGTTCTTC. Protein: CASTYLLAGVNNEQFF.

The gene calls are TRBV5-1 and TRBJ2-1, with 7 bases identical to TRBD2. The germline V gene encodes CDR1 SGHRS and CDR2 YFSETQ. The CDR3 runs 15 residues. Trimming at V came to 1 base and at J to 6 bases, leaving 7 bases not matched to a gene. In DNA, the CDR3 is TGCGCCAGCAGCTTGAAGAGCGGGGAATCCAATGAGCAGTTCTTC. Translating it yields CASSLKSGESNEQFF.

This sequence joins TRBV6-4 and TRBJ2-7; 7 nucleotides match TRBD2. V lost 5 bases and J lost 12; bases outside the gene matches: 19. This CDR3 spans 15 amino acids. From germline, CDR1 is MRHNA and CDR2 SNTAGT. CDR3 sequence (DNA): TGTGCCAGCAGTCAACTAGCCGGGACTATCTACGTCCGGTACTTC. Translating gives CASSQLAGTIYVRYF.

This chain connects TRBV15 to TRBJ1-2; no reliable D call. V was trimmed by 1 base and J by 0 bases, leaving 3 bases between them. There are 13 residues in the CDR3. Germline V gives CDR1 LNHNV, CDR2 YYDKDF (reference sequence). CDR3 sequence: CATSRAANYGYTF. DNA of the CDR3: TGTGCCACCAGCAGAGCAGCTAACTATGGCTACACCTTC.

The count of this clone is one. The V and J genes are TRBV30 and TRBJ2-7; D perhaps matches TRBD1 (5 bases). Germline CDR1 is GTSNPN and CDR2 is SVGIG (reference sequence). Trimming removed 5 bases from V and 5 bases from J, with 10 bases in between. CDR3 length equals 11 residues. CDR3 nucleotide sequence: TGTGCCTGGGACTGGGGCCACGAGCAGTACTTC. This translates into CAWDWGHEQYF.

The chain recombines TRBV11-2 with TRBJ1-2; D is uncertain. Deletions cut 5 bases from V and 4 bases from J, with 14 bases between. The CDR3 contains 14 residues. The germline gives CDR1 SGHAT, CDR2 FQNNGV. The CDR3, as DNA: TGTGCCAGCAGCGCCGGGAGGCCCTCCTATGGCTACACCTTC. This translates into CASSAGRPSYGYTF.

This sequence joins TRBV5-4 and TRBJ2-3; 10 bases agree with TRBD2. CDR1 is SGHNT and CDR2 is YYREEE in the germline V gene (reference sequence). V lost 2 bases to trimming and J lost 3 bases; unmatched junction nucleotides: 0. The CDR3 totals 14 residues. CDR3 bases: TGTGCCAGCAGCTTTAGCGGGAGGACAGATACGCAGTATTTT. It yields the protein CASSFSGRTDTQYF.

This clone was seen a few times. The V and J genes are TRBV6-5 and TRBJ2-4; a weak D match, TRBD2 (5 bases). From germline, CDR1 is MNHEY and CDR2 SVGAGI. The CDR3 covers 15 residues. V was cut by 5 bases and J by 0 bases, with 11 bases left in between. As DNA, the CDR3 is TGTGCCAGCAGTCCAACTAGGGTAGCCAAAAACATTCAGTACTTC. Protein product: CASSPTRVAKNIQYF.

The genes are TRBV27 and TRBJ2-1; 10 bases match TRBD2. Germline CDR1 reads MNHEY; CDR2 reads SMNVEV (reference sequence). This CDR3 spans 16 amino acids. J was trimmed by 2 bases and V by 4 bases; bases with no gene match: 5. The CDR3 region has the DNA TGTGCCAGCAGTTCAAGCGGGAGGGGGACCTACAATGAGCAGTTCTTC. This translates into CASSSSGRGTYNEQFF.

V and J are TRBV28 and TRBJ2-7; TRBD1 matches 7 bases. The germline gives CDR1 MDHEN, CDR2 SYDVKM. The CDR3 totals 16 residues. The trim removed 8 bases at V and 2 bases at J, leaving 15 bases unmatched. The chain's CDR3 is CASLKGGAGGTYEQYV. The CDR3 bases are TGTGCCAGCCTTAAAGGGGGAGCAGGGGGAACCTACGAGCAGTACGTC.